The TCR beta chain described here comes from a study of control samples from healthy donors and cancer patients. Trimming stripped 0 bases from V and 0 bases from J, with 9 bases between. CDR1 and CDR2 from the germline V gene are MRHNA and SNTAGT. This CDR3 is 16 amino acids long. This table comes from immunoSEQ multiplex PCR, and its TCRdb copy is limited to in-frame clones, with some not included. The data hold about 130,000 clones, with roughly 92% observed a single time. The chain combines TRBV6-4 with TRBJ2-1; no clear D gene. The sequence came from an elderly man with head and neck cancer. Sequencing was done on a sample of PBMCs. The chain's CDR3 is CASSDSERSSYNEQFF. DNA for the CDR3: TGTGCCAGCAGTGACTCCGAGAGGAGCTCCTACAATGAGCAGTTCTTC.